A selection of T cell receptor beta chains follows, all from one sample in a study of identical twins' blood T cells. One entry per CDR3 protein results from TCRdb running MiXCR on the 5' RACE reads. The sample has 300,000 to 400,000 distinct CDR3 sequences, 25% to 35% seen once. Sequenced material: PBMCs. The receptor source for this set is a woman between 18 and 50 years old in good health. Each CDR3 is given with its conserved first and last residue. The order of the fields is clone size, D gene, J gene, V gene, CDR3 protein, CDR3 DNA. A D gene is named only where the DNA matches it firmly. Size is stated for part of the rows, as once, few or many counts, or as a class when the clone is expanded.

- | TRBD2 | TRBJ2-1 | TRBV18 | CASSPFTSGTNEQFF | TGTGCCAGCTCACCTTTTACTAGCGGGACCAATGAGCAGTTCTTC
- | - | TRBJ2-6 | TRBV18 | CASSQDLSGANVLTF | TGTGCCAGCTCACAGGACCTCTCTGGGGCCAACGTCCTGACTTTC
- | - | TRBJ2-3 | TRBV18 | CASSSGLPGTDTQYF | TGTGCCAGCTCCTCGGGCCTCCCGGGGACAGATACGCAGTATTTT
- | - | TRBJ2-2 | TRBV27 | CASSLRHSTTGELFF | TGTGCCAGCAGTTTACGTCACAGTACTACCGGGGAGCTGTTTTTT
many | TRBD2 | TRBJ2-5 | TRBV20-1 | CSARDSGGSGETQYF | TGCAGTGCTAGAGATTCTGGCGGGAGTGGAGAGACCCAGTACTTC
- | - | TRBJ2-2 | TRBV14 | CASSQDSGVPLWTGELFF | TGTGCCAGCAGCCAAGATTCCGGTGTCCCGTTGTGGACCGGGGAGCTGTTTTTT
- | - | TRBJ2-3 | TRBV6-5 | CASRTGPRTDTQYF | TGTGCCAGCAGAACGGGACCCCGCACAGATACGCAGTATTTT
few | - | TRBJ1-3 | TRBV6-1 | CASSQGRAGGNTIYF | TGTGCCAGCAGTCAGGGCAGGGCCGGTGGAAACACCATATATTTT
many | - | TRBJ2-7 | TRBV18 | CASSPDREQQYF | TGTGCCAGCTCACCAGACAGAGAGCAGCAGTACTTC
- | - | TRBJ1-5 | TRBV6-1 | CASSGTSQPQHF | TGTGCCAGCAGTGGTACGAGCCAGCCTCAGCATTTT
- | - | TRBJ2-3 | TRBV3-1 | CASRLGERTDTQYF | TGTGCCAGCCGCCTAGGGGAACGCACAGATACGCAGTATTTT
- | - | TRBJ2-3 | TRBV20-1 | CSARDRQASSTDTQYF | TGCAGTGCTAGAGATCGTCAGGCCTCTAGCACAGATACGCAGTATTTT
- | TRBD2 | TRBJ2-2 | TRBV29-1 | CSVLAGNTGELFF | TGCAGCGTTTTAGCGGGGAACACCGGGGAGCTGTTTTTT
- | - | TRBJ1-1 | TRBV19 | CASSIVPGANTEAFF | TGTGCCAGTAGTATTGTTCCAGGGGCGAACACTGAAGCTTTCTTT
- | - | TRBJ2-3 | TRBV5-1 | CASSLSGPTTDTQYF | TGCGCCAGCAGCTTAAGCGGACCCACCACAGATACGCAGTATTTT
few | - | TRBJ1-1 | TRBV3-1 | CASSQADRNTEAFF | TGTGCCAGCAGCCAAGCTGACAGGAACACTGAAGCTTTCTTT
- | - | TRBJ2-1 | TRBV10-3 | CAISAQAGDNEQFF | TGTGCCATCAGTGCCCAGGCTGGGGACAATGAGCAGTTCTTC
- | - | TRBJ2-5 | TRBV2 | CASSEVSGKETQYF | TGTGCCAGCAGTGAAGTAAGCGGTAAAGAGACCCAGTACTTC
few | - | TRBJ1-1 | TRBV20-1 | CSATHGTASGRAFF | TGCAGTGCTACGCATGGGACGGCCTCGGGTAGAGCTTTCTTT
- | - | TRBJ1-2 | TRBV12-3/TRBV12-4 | CASSLRGGTNYGYTF | TGTGCCAGCAGTTTGCGGGGGGGCACTAACTATGGCTACACCTTC
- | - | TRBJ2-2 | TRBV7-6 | CASSLGGINGELFF | TGTGCCAGCAGCTTAGGGGGAATTAACGGGGAGCTGTTTTTT
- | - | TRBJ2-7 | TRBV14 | CASSHSGLRAQTYEQYF | TGTGCCAGCAGCCATTCGGGACTGCGGGCTCAGACCTACGAGCAGTACTTC
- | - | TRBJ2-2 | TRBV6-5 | CASSHAAGELFF | TGTGCCAGCAGCCACGCCGCCGGGGAGCTGTTTTTT
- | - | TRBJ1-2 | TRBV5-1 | CASSLQGLSYGYTF | TGCGCCAGCAGCTTGCAGGGGTTGAGTTATGGCTACACCTTC
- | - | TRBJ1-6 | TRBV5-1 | CASSMGIRSYNSPLHF | TGCGCCAGCAGCATGGGGATCCGCTCCTATAATTCACCCCTCCACTTT
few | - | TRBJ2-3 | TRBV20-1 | CSAEEGGADTQYF | TGCAGTGCTGAAGAGGGGGGTGCAGATACGCAGTATTTT
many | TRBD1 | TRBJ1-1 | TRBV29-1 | CSVEQGANTEAFF | TGCAGCGTTGAACAGGGGGCGAACACTGAAGCTTTCTTT
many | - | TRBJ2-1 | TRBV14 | CASSPRLPVHYNEQFF | TGTGCCAGCAGCCCAAGACTCCCTGTCCACTACAATGAGCAGTTCTTC
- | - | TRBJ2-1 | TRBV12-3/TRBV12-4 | CASRLSGNEQFF | TGTGCCAGCAGACTGAGCGGTAATGAGCAGTTCTTC
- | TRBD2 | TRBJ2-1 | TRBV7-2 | CASTHSTSGTYEQFF | TGTGCCAGCACCCACTCGACTAGCGGGACGTATGAGCAGTTCTTC
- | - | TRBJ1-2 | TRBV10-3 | CAITQDNHGYTF | TGTGCCATCACCCAGGACAACCATGGCTACACCTTC
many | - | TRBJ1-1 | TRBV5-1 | CASSLNTGLNTEAFF | TGCGCCAGCAGCTTGAATACCGGATTGAACACTGAAGCTTTCTTT
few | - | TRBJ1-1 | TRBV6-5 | CASSLSMRATEAFF | TGTGCCAGCAGCCTGTCTATGCGGGCCACTGAAGCTTTCTTT
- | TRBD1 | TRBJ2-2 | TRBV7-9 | CASTGRFGDRGIGKLFF | TGTGCCAGCACCGGACGTTTTGGGGACAGGGGAATCGGGAAGCTGTTTTTT
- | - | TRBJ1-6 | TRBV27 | CASTPRGRVNSPLHF | TGTGCCAGCACCCCCAGGGGTAGGGTCAATTCACCCCTCCACTTT
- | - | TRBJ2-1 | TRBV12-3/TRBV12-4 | CASSFVGLGDEQFF | TGTGCCAGCAGTTTCGTCGGACTGGGGGATGAGCAGTTCTTC
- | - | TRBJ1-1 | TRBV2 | CASSGQGIGFGAFF | TGTGCCAGCAGTGGTCAGGGGATCGGGTTTGGAGCTTTCTTT
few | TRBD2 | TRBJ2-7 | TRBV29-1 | CSVVLAGFEQYF | TGCAGCGTTGTACTAGCGGGATTCGAGCAGTACTTC
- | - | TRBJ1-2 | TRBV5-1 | CASSLVQGDYGYTF | TGCGCCAGCAGCTTGGTACAGGGCGACTATGGCTACACCTTC
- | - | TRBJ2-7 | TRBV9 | CASSLDLREQYF | TGTGCCAGCAGCCTTGATTTGCGCGAGCAGTACTTC
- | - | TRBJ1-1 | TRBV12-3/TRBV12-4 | CASSLGKGPLAFF | TGTGCCAGCAGTCTGGGGAAGGGGCCTTTAGCTTTCTTT
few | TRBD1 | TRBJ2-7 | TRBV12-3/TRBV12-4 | CASSIATGANEQYF | TGTGCCAGCAGTATTGCGACAGGGGCGAACGAGCAGTACTTC
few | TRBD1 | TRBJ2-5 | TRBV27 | CASSLRPGQGTETQYF | TGTGCCAGCAGTTTACGCCCGGGACAGGGGACTGAGACCCAGTACTTC
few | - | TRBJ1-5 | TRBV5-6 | CASSSRGRVNQPQHF | TGTGCCAGCAGCTCCCGGGGCAGGGTCAATCAGCCCCAGCATTTT
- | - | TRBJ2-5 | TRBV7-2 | CASSLRRLQETQYF | TGTGCCAGCAGCTTAAGACGGTTACAAGAGACCCAGTACTTC
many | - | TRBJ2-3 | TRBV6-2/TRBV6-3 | CASTPPGVGDTQYF | TGTGCCAGCACCCCACCCGGAGTCGGAGATACGCAGTATTTT
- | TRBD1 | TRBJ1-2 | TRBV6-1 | CASMDRGSFGYTF | TGTGCCAGCATGGACAGGGGTTCCTTTGGCTACACCTTC
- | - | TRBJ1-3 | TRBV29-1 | CSVEDQDSGNTIYF | TGCAGCGTTGAAGATCAGGACAGCGGAAACACCATATATTTT
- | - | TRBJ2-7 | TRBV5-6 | CASSLVSSSYEQYF | TGTGCCAGCAGCTTGGTGTCTTCCTCCTACGAGCAGTACTTC
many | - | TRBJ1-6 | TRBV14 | CASSRWTGGNSPLHF | TGTGCCAGCAGCCGGTGGACGGGGGGAAATTCACCCCTCCACTTT
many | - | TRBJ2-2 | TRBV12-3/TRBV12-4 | CASSFHTGELFF | TGTGCCAGCAGTTTCCACACCGGGGAGCTGTTTTTT
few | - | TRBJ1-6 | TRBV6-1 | CATRLIVGSPLHF | TGTGCCACCCGACTAATTGTAGGTTCACCCCTCCACTTT